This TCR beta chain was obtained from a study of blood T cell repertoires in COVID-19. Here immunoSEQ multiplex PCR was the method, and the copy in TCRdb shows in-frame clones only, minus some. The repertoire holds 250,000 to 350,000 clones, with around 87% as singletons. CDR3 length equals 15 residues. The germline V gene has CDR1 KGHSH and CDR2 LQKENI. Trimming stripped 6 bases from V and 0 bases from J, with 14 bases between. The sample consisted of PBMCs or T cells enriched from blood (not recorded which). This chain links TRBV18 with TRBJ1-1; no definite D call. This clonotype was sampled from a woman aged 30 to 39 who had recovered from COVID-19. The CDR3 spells CASSERRPVNTEAFF. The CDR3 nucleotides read TGTGCCAGCTCCGAGCGGCGCCCGGTGAACACTGAAGCTTTCTTT. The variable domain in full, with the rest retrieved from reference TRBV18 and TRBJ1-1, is NAGVMQNPRHLVRRRGQEARLRCSPMKGHSHVYWYRQLPEEGLKFMVYLQKENIIDESGMPKERFSAEFPKEGPSILRIQQVVRGDSAAYFCASSERRPVNTEAFFGQGTRLTVV.